Following are 20 T cell receptor beta chains from one sample sequenced in a study of T cells after yellow fever vaccination. Each CDR3 protein is one row after TCRdb ran MiXCR on the 5' RACE reads. The repertoire holds hundreds of thousands of distinct CDR3 sequences, 11% seen once, with 18% in the top ten. The sample in question was PBMCs, obtained on the day of the first yellow fever vaccination. These receptor sequences come from a man younger than 30 who received the YFV17D yellow fever vaccine.

This clonotype was recorded a few times. The rearrangement joins TRBV6-5 to TRBJ2-1; 12 nucleotides align to TRBD2. The CDR3 sequence is 17 residues long. J was trimmed by 7 bases and V by 2 bases; bases with no gene match: 9. The germline V gene has CDR1 MNHEY and CDR2 SVGAGI. CDR3 sequence (DNA): TGTGCCAGCAGTTACCGAAAACTAGCGGGGGGTTGGAATGAGCAGTTCTTC. Translating gives CASSYRKLAGGWNEQFF.

This clonotype has just a few counts. The chain recombines TRBV12-3 or TRBV12-4 with TRBJ2-2, with D maybe TRBD2 (6 bases). The CDR3 runs 13 residues. Trimming took 6 bases from V and 8 from J, leaving 13 bases between them. The DNA of the CDR3 is TGTGCCAGCAGCCCAGACGGACTAGGGGAGCTGTTTTTT. Protein: CASSPDGLGELFF.

The J gene is TRBJ2-1, the V gene TRBV7-9; 11 nucleotides match TRBD2. The V and J ends lost 5 bases and 4 bases, in that order; junction bases with no gene match: 7. CDR1 is SEHNR and CDR2 is FQNEAQ in the germline V gene (reference sequence). The CDR3 is 16 residues long. The CDR3 reads CASSRVTSGEYNEQFF. Here the CDR3 DNA reads TGTGCCAGCAGCCGGGTGACTAGCGGGGAGTACAATGAGCAGTTCTTC. Drawing the rest from reference TRBV7-9 and TRBJ2-1, the complete variable domain is DTGVSQNPRHKITKRGQNVTFRCDPISEHNRLYWYRQTLGQGPEFLTYFQNEAQLEKSRLLSDRFSAERPKGSFSTLEIQRTEQGDSAMYLCASSRVTSGEYNEQFFGPGTRLTVL.

This clonotype has at least ten counts. This chain connects TRBV4-3 to TRBJ2-4; tentatively, D is TRBD1 (5 bases). Trimming left V 0 bases short and J 1 base short, with 7 bases between. This CDR3 has 15 amino acids. From germline, CDR1 is LGHNA and CDR2 YSLEER. The CDR3 here is CASSQEPGAKNIQYF. The CDR3 bases are TGCGCCAGCAGCCAAGAGCCAGGGGCCAAAAACATTCAGTACTTC.

CDR3 in DNA: TGCGCCAGCAGCTTGGCCGAGTGGACAGGGCCCACTGAAGCTTTCTTT. This translates into CASSLAEWTGPTEAFF. J is TRBJ1-1 and V is TRBV5-1; 8 nucleotides align to TRBD1. Germline loops: CDR1 SGHRS, CDR2 YFSETQ. This CDR3 has 16 amino acids. With V trimmed by 0 bases and J by 4 bases, 8 bases remained unmatched.

This chain's CDR3 is CASSPRTGGKKTQYF. In DNA, the CDR3 is TGTGCCAGCAGCCCTCGGACAGGGGGCAAAAAGACCCAGTACTTC. The chain uses TRBV7-9 and TRBJ2-5, with TRBD1 matching 11 bases. The CDR3 has 15 amino acids. V was clipped by 5 bases and J by 6 bases; unmatched bases: 8. CDR1 and CDR2 (germline): SEHNR, FQNEAQ (reference sequence).

In its sample, this clonotype was seen a few times. The rearrangement joins TRBV20-1 to TRBJ2-3; possible D gene TRBD1, 6 bases. The germline CDR1 and CDR2 sequences are DFQATT and SNEGSKA (reference sequence). Trimming left V 3 bases short and J 2 bases short, with 12 bases between. The CDR3 spans 14 residues. The CDR3 DNA reads as TGCAGTGCTAGCTCAGGGGTATCCACAGATACGCAGTATTTT. Its protein is CSASSGVSTDTQYF.

The CDR3 DNA follows: TGCGCCAGCAGCTCAGACCCACAGGGTACCACTGAAGCTTTCTTT. This translates into CASSSDPQGTTEAFF. This chain links TRBV5-1 with TRBJ1-1; tentative D call: TRBD1 (6 bases). The germline V gene has CDR1 SGHRS and CDR2 YFSETQ. The V gene lost 3 bases and the J gene lost 4 bases, with 16 bases spanning the gap. CDR3 length: 15 residues.

This clonotype was counted ten times or more. CDR3 sequence (DNA): TGTGCCAGCAGCCCCCCGGATACGCAGTATTTT. It specifies CASSPPDTQYF. V usage is TRBV7-9 and J usage is TRBJ2-3; no reliable D call. The germline CDR1 and CDR2 sequences are SEHNR and FQNEAQ (reference sequence). V was pared by 5 bases and J by 6 bases, with 6 bases between. The CDR3 length is 11 residues.

V is TRBV4-1 and J is TRBJ1-1, with 8 bases matching TRBD1. Trimming at V came to 0 bases and at J to 4 bases, leaving 4 bases not matched to a gene. This CDR3 has 15 residues. CDR1 is MGHRA, CDR2 YSYEKL, per germline. As DNA, the CDR3 is TGCGCCAGCAGCCAAGATAACAGGGGGGTCACTGAAGCTTTCTTT. Encoded protein: CASSQDNRGVTEAFF.

The sample holds a few counts of this clonotype. This rearrangement joins TRBV7-3 to TRBJ2-1, with TRBD2 identical over 8 bases. The ends lost 2 bases at V and 7 bases at J; junction bases unmatched: 13. Germline V gene lookup returns CDR1 SGHTA and CDR2 FQGTGA. The CDR3 consists of 17 residues. CDR3 protein: CASSLVPSVAGSNEQFF. DNA of the CDR3: TGTGCCAGCAGCTTAGTGCCCTCGGTAGCGGGGAGTAATGAGCAGTTCTTC.

There are a few counts of this clonotype. This sequence joins TRBV15 and TRBJ2-5; D is unresolved. Germline V gene lookup returns CDR1 LNHNV and CDR2 YYDKDF (reference sequence). With 4 bases removed from V and 7 bases from J, the gap between germline ends came to 16 bases. The CDR3 spans 14 residues. DNA of the CDR3: TGTGCCACCAGCAACCCTTCCGCGGAACGGACCCAGTACTTC. It codes for CATSNPSAERTQYF.

This clonotype was observed a handful of times. The rearrangement links TRBV18 to TRBJ2-7; the D is unclear. Trimming took off 3 bases at V and 3 bases at J, with 18 bases between the two ends. The CDR3 length is 16 residues. The germline V gene encodes CDR1 KGHSH and CDR2 LQKENI. CDR3 loop: CASSPSGRHARYEQYF. DNA of the CDR3: TGTGCCAGCTCACCCTCCGGAAGACACGCCCGCTACGAGCAGTACTTC.

This clonotype has a handful of counts. V usage is TRBV29-1 and J usage is TRBJ1-1; 7 bases agree with TRBD1. V shed 3 bases, J shed 4 bases, and the junction held 5 bases outside the gene matches. Germline assignment: CDR1 SQVTM and CDR2 ANQGSEA. The CDR3 consists of 13 residues. CDR3 loop: CSVDAGGGTEAFF. CDR3 sequence (DNA): TGCAGCGTTGATGCAGGGGGGGGCACTGAAGCTTTCTTT.

The rearrangement links TRBV27 to TRBJ2-3; D gene ambiguous. CDR1 and CDR2 (germline): MNHEY, SMNVEV (reference sequence). The ends were cut back, 6 bases at V and 2 bases at J, with 9 bases in the middle. This CDR3 is 13 amino acids long. This CDR3 is CASSQLSTDTQYF. CDR3 sequence (DNA): TGTGCCAGCAGCCAGCTCTCCACAGATACGCAGTATTTT.

V and J are TRBV19 and TRBJ1-5; D remains ambiguous. CDR1 is LNHDA and CDR2 is SQIVND in the germline V gene (reference sequence). The CDR3 totals 15 residues. Trimming left V 3 bases short and J 4 bases short, with 13 bases between. The CDR3 is CASSIVGQANQPQHF. In DNA form, the CDR3 reads TGTGCCAGTAGTATCGTAGGGCAGGCTAATCAGCCCCAGCATTTT.

This clonotype appeared many times. This chain connects TRBV24-1 to TRBJ1-1; tentative D call: TRBD1 (6 bases). CDR1 is KGHDR and CDR2 is SFDVKD in the germline V gene. V was trimmed by 3 bases and J by 4 bases, leaving 14 bases between them. CDR3 length equals 15 residues. CDR3 amino acids: CATSDSLGAATEAFF. DNA of the CDR3: TGTGCCACCAGTGATAGTCTGGGGGCGGCCACTGAAGCTTTCTTT.

V is TRBV3-1 and J is TRBJ2-5; 8 nucleotides align to TRBD2. Per germline, CDR1 LGHDT and CDR2 YNNKEL (reference sequence). The CDR3 totals 16 residues. J lost 1 base, V lost 4 bases, and 8 bases had no gene match. The DNA of the CDR3 is TGTGCCAGCAGCCGCAGCCCTAGCGGGCCCCAAGAGACCCAGTACTTC. The encoded protein is CASSRSPSGPQETQYF.

This rearrangement joins TRBV7-9 to TRBJ1-4; no clear D gene. The V and J ends lost 4 bases and 7 bases respectively, with 7 bases between them. CDR1 and CDR2 from the germline V gene are SEHNR and FQNEAQ (reference sequence). The CDR3 has 12 amino acids. In nucleotides, the CDR3 is TGTGCCAGCAGCTCGGATATTGAAAAACTGTTTTTT. This sequence encodes CASSSDIEKLFF.

The CDR3 loop is CASNGQPQETQYF. CDR3 in DNA: TGTGCCAGCAACGGACAGCCACAAGAGACCCAGTACTTC. This chain connects TRBV11-2 to TRBJ2-5, with a possible D match to TRBD1 (6 bases). Per germline, CDR1 SGHAT and CDR2 FQNNGV. V gave up 7 bases and J gave up 2 bases, with 11 bases separating them. CDR3 length: 13 residues. Complete variable domain (other parts from reference TRBV11-2 and TRBJ2-5): EAGVAQSPRYKIIEKRQSVAFWCNPISGHATLYWYQQILGQGPKLLIQFQNNGVVDDSQLPKDRFSAERLKGVDSTLKIQPAKLEDSAVYLCASNGQPQETQYFGPGTRLLVL.